These T cell receptor beta chains were read from a single sample in a study of lymphopenia after photon versus proton radiotherapy. Assay used: immunoSEQ multiplex PCR; TCRdb lists only in-frame clones, some missing. The sample records approximately 150,000 clones, around nine tenths being singletons. The input for sequencing was peripheral blood, taken from a patient treated with photon-based radiotherapy. Receptors originate from a man in his forties or fifties with gastric cancer. The CDR3 runs from the conserved cysteine through the conserved F or W. The D gene is left open where the match is weak. Only some rows state a clone size, as once, few, many or a class for expanded clones.

clone size: -
D gene: -
V gene: TRBV14
CDR3 length: 13
J gene: TRBJ2-1
CDR3 protein: CASSQELDGEQFF
CDR3 DNA: TGTGCCAGCAGCCAAGAGCTCGATGGTGAGCAGTTCTTC

clone size: -
D gene: TRBD1
V gene: TRBV7-3
CDR3 length: 16
J gene: TRBJ2-1
CDR3 protein: CASSLRPGQGSNEQFF
CDR3 DNA: TGTGCCAGCAGCTTAAGACCGGGACAGGGTAGTAATGAGCAGTTCTTC

clone size: -
D gene: TRBD2
V gene: TRBV11-2
CDR3 length: 14
J gene: TRBJ2-7
CDR3 protein: CASTNGRAQYEQYF
CDR3 DNA: TGTGCCAGCACGAACGGGAGGGCCCAGTACGAGCAGTACTTC

clone size: few
D gene: TRBD1
V gene: TRBV7-2
CDR3 length: 15
J gene: TRBJ2-7
CDR3 protein: CASSLGTGGIYEQYF
CDR3 DNA: TGTGCCAGCAGCTTAGGGACAGGGGGCATCTACGAGCAGTACTTC

clone size: -
D gene: -
V gene: TRBV7-2
CDR3 length: 14
J gene: TRBJ2-1
CDR3 protein: CASSPQPLRSEQFF
CDR3 DNA: TGTGCCAGCAGCCCGCAGCCCCTACGCAGTGAGCAGTTCTTC

clone size: -
D gene: -
V gene: TRBV18
CDR3 length: 15
J gene: TRBJ1-1
CDR3 protein: CASSPTDRANTEAFF
CDR3 DNA: TGTGCCAGCTCGCCGACAGACAGAGCGAACACTGAAGCTTTCTTT

clone size: -
D gene: -
V gene: TRBV6-4
CDR3 length: 16
J gene: TRBJ2-6
CDR3 protein: CASSEALSSGANVLTF
CDR3 DNA: TGTGCCAGCAGTGAGGCTTTGAGCTCTGGGGCCAACGTCCTGACTTTC

clone size: -
D gene: TRBD1
V gene: TRBV4-1
CDR3 length: 14
J gene: TRBJ1-5
CDR3 protein: CASSQLQGEQPQHF
CDR3 DNA: TGCGCCAGCAGCCAACTACAGGGGGAACAGCCCCAGCATTTT

clone size: -
D gene: TRBD2
V gene: TRBV5-6
CDR3 length: 14
J gene: TRBJ2-7
CDR3 protein: CASSSRLAGYEQYF
CDR3 DNA: TGTGCCAGCAGCTCGCGACTAGCAGGGTACGAGCAGTACTTC

clone size: -
D gene: TRBD1
V gene: TRBV7-9
CDR3 length: 16
J gene: TRBJ2-1
CDR3 protein: CASSLAGQRLNNEQFF
CDR3 DNA: TGTGCCAGCAGCTTAGCGGGACAGCGATTGAACAATGAGCAGTTCTTC

clone size: -
D gene: TRBD1
V gene: TRBV14
CDR3 length: 16
J gene: TRBJ2-7
CDR3 protein: CASSHSPGQGSYEQYF
CDR3 DNA: TGTGCCAGCAGCCATTCACCGGGACAGGGATCCTACGAGCAGTACTTC

clone size: -
D gene: TRBD1
V gene: TRBV7-9
CDR3 length: 15
J gene: TRBJ1-5
CDR3 protein: CASSPPGQGQGPQHF
CDR3 DNA: TGTGCCAGCAGCCCCCCCGGACAGGGACAAGGGCCCCAGCATTTT

clone size: -
D gene: TRBD1
V gene: TRBV11-2
CDR3 length: 15
J gene: TRBJ2-3
CDR3 protein: CASSLRTGSTDTQYF
CDR3 DNA: TGTGCCAGCAGCTTGCGGACAGGGAGCACAGATACGCAGTATTTT

clone size: -
D gene: -
V gene: TRBV6-6
CDR3 length: 12
J gene: TRBJ2-7
CDR3 protein: CASSPTAREQYF
CDR3 DNA: TGTGCCAGCAGCCCAACGGCCCGAGAGCAGTACTTC

clone size: few
D gene: TRBD1
V gene: TRBV6-5
CDR3 length: 14
J gene: TRBJ1-4
CDR3 protein: CASRRGTGGEKLFF
CDR3 DNA: TGTGCCAGCAGAAGGGGGACAGGGGGTGAAAAACTGTTTTTT

clone size: once
D gene: TRBD2
V gene: TRBV19
CDR3 length: 17
J gene: TRBJ2-7
CDR3 protein: CASSPYRIAGGPREQYF
CDR3 DNA: TGTGCCAGTAGTCCCTACAGGATAGCGGGAGGGCCAAGAGAGCAGTACTTC

clone size: -
D gene: TRBD2
V gene: TRBV2
CDR3 length: 18
J gene: TRBJ2-1
CDR3 protein: CASSEAWSQRGGYNEQFF
CDR3 DNA: TGTGCCAGCAGTGAAGCGTGGAGTCAGCGGGGAGGCTACAATGAGCAGTTCTTC

clone size: once
D gene: -
V gene: TRBV2
CDR3 length: 14
J gene: TRBJ1-5
CDR3 protein: CASSETQSNQPQHF
CDR3 DNA: TGTGCCAGCAGTGAGACACAGAGCAATCAGCCCCAGCATTTT

clone size: -
D gene: TRBD2
V gene: TRBV2
CDR3 length: 16
J gene: TRBJ2-7
CDR3 protein: CASSYSTSGTSYEQYF
CDR3 DNA: TGTGCCAGCAGCTACTCCACTAGCGGGACCTCCTACGAGCAGTACTTC

clone size: -
D gene: -
V gene: TRBV5-4
CDR3 length: 14
J gene: TRBJ1-1
CDR3 protein: CASTSVGGPTEAFF
CDR3 DNA: TGTGCCAGCACCTCCGTCGGGGGCCCCACTGAAGCTTTCTTT

clone size: -
D gene: TRBD1
V gene: TRBV6-1
CDR3 length: 15
J gene: TRBJ1-4
CDR3 protein: CASSEDRGAGEKLFF
CDR3 DNA: TGTGCCAGCAGTGAAGACAGGGGAGCGGGTGAAAAACTGTTTTTT

clone size: -
D gene: TRBD2
V gene: TRBV5-5
CDR3 length: 17
J gene: TRBJ2-5
CDR3 protein: CASSPGLAGGDQETQYF
CDR3 DNA: TGTGCCAGCAGCCCGGGACTAGCGGGAGGGGACCAAGAGACCCAGTACTTC

clone size: -
D gene: -
V gene: TRBV5-1
CDR3 length: 15
J gene: TRBJ2-7
CDR3 protein: CASNFETGSSYEQYF
CDR3 DNA: TGCGCCAGCAACTTCGAAACAGGTAGCTCCTACGAGCAGTACTTC

clone size: -
D gene: -
V gene: TRBV11-2
CDR3 length: 14
J gene: TRBJ1-5
CDR3 protein: CASSLEGIGQPQHF
CDR3 DNA: TGTGCCAGCAGCTTAGAGGGTATAGGGCAGCCCCAGCATTTT

clone size: -
D gene: -
V gene: TRBV6-5
CDR3 length: 15
J gene: TRBJ2-3
CDR3 protein: CASSYSSLVADTQYF
CDR3 DNA: TGTGCCAGCAGTTACTCGAGCCTAGTGGCAGATACGCAGTATTTT

clone size: -
D gene: TRBD2
V gene: TRBV11-2
CDR3 length: 17
J gene: TRBJ2-7
CDR3 protein: CASSSGLADLFTYEQYF
CDR3 DNA: TGTGCCAGCAGCTCGGGACTAGCGGACCTTTTTACCTACGAGCAGTACTTC

clone size: few
D gene: -
V gene: TRBV19
CDR3 length: 14
J gene: TRBJ2-1
CDR3 protein: CASKALASSEEQFF
CDR3 DNA: TGTGCCAGTAAGGCACTAGCCAGCTCGGAAGAGCAGTTCTTC

clone size: -
D gene: -
V gene: TRBV7-8
CDR3 length: 13
J gene: TRBJ2-3
CDR3 protein: CASGQDSTDTQYF
CDR3 DNA: TGTGCCAGCGGGCAGGACAGCACAGATACGCAGTATTTT

clone size: once
D gene: TRBD2
V gene: TRBV2
CDR3 length: 16
J gene: TRBJ2-1
CDR3 protein: CASIRRGTSAINEQFF
CDR3 DNA: TGTGCCAGCATCAGAAGGGGGACTAGCGCGATCAATGAGCAGTTCTTC

clone size: -
D gene: -
V gene: TRBV27
CDR3 length: 12
J gene: TRBJ1-1
CDR3 protein: CASGRRGTEAFF
CDR3 DNA: TGTGCCAGCGGCAGACGGGGTACTGAAGCTTTCTTT

clone size: -
D gene: TRBD1
V gene: TRBV6-4
CDR3 length: 15
J gene: TRBJ2-3
CDR3 protein: CASSQGTGNSDTQYF
CDR3 DNA: TGTGCCAGCAGTCAGGGGACAGGGAATTCAGATACGCAGTATTTT

clone size: -
D gene: -
V gene: TRBV27
CDR3 length: 12
J gene: TRBJ2-5
CDR3 protein: CAPRRREETQYF
CDR3 DNA: TGTGCCCCCAGGAGGCGGGAAGAGACCCAGTACTTC

clone size: once
D gene: -
V gene: TRBV9
CDR3 length: 15
J gene: TRBJ1-1
CDR3 protein: CASRRTDSMNTEAFF
CDR3 DNA: TGTGCCAGCAGACGGACAGATTCCATGAACACTGAAGCTTTCTTT

clone size: once
D gene: -
V gene: TRBV28
CDR3 length: 13
J gene: TRBJ2-5
CDR3 protein: CASSFNRGGTQYF
CDR3 DNA: TGTGCCAGCAGTTTCAACAGGGGGGGGACCCAGTACTTC

clone size: -
D gene: TRBD2
V gene: TRBV28
CDR3 length: 14
J gene: TRBJ2-7
CDR3 protein: CASRSAGDSGEQYF
CDR3 DNA: TGTGCCAGCAGGTCAGCGGGAGACTCCGGGGAGCAGTACTTC

clone size: -
D gene: -
V gene: TRBV2
CDR3 length: 17
J gene: TRBJ2-3
CDR3 protein: CASSQQLGLAVTDTQYF
CDR3 DNA: TGTGCCAGCAGCCAACAGCTTGGGCTAGCAGTGACAGATACGCAGTATTTT

clone size: once
D gene: -
V gene: TRBV18
CDR3 length: 12
J gene: TRBJ2-1
CDR3 protein: CASSPRGDEQFF
CDR3 DNA: TGTGCCAGCTCACCAAGGGGGGATGAGCAGTTCTTC

clone size: -
D gene: -
V gene: TRBV27
CDR3 length: 12
J gene: TRBJ1-2
CDR3 protein: CASSPTNYGYTF
CDR3 DNA: TGTGCCAGCAGTCCTACTAACTATGGCTACACCTTC

clone size: -
D gene: -
V gene: TRBV6-4
CDR3 length: 15
J gene: TRBJ1-3
CDR3 protein: CASSRTTDSGNTIYF
CDR3 DNA: TGTGCCAGCAGTCGCACGACAGACTCTGGAAACACCATATATTTT

clone size: -
D gene: -
V gene: TRBV15
CDR3 length: 15
J gene: TRBJ1-4
CDR3 protein: CATSRDKGLHEKLFF
CDR3 DNA: TGTGCCACCAGCAGAGACAAGGGCCTCCATGAAAAACTGTTTTTT

clone size: -
D gene: TRBD1
V gene: TRBV9
CDR3 length: 14
J gene: TRBJ2-3
CDR3 protein: CAIHTGGMADTQYF
CDR3 DNA: TGTGCCATTCACACAGGGGGCATGGCAGATACGCAGTATTTT

clone size: -
D gene: TRBD1
V gene: TRBV28
CDR3 length: 17
J gene: TRBJ2-1
CDR3 protein: CASSHPLGQGYYNEQFF
CDR3 DNA: TGTGCCAGCAGTCATCCCTTAGGACAGGGTTACTACAATGAGCAGTTCTTC

clone size: once
D gene: -
V gene: TRBV4-3
CDR3 length: 13
J gene: TRBJ2-5
CDR3 protein: CASSWTYQETQYF
CDR3 DNA: TGCGCCAGCAGCTGGACTTACCAAGAGACCCAGTACTTC

clone size: -
D gene: TRBD1
V gene: TRBV7-9
CDR3 length: 16
J gene: TRBJ1-5
CDR3 protein: CASSGPGTENSQPQHF
CDR3 DNA: TGTGCCAGCAGCGGTCCCGGGACAGAAAATAGTCAGCCCCAGCATTTT

clone size: -
D gene: -
V gene: TRBV30
CDR3 length: 14
J gene: TRBJ1-2
CDR3 protein: CAWSGGAVNYGYTF
CDR3 DNA: TGTGCCTGGAGTGGAGGTGCGGTAAACTATGGCTACACCTTC

clone size: -
D gene: -
V gene: TRBV6-5
CDR3 length: 14
J gene: TRBJ1-4
CDR3 protein: CASSIGRNNEKLFF
CDR3 DNA: TGTGCCAGCAGTATCGGACGGAACAATGAAAAACTGTTTTTT

clone size: -
D gene: -
V gene: TRBV28
CDR3 length: 13
J gene: TRBJ2-7
CDR3 protein: CASLDSGTYEQYF
CDR3 DNA: TGTGCCAGCCTGGACAGCGGAACCTACGAGCAGTACTTC

clone size: -
D gene: TRBD1
V gene: TRBV5-1
CDR3 length: 14
J gene: TRBJ1-1
CDR3 protein: CASSGGTVNTEAFF
CDR3 DNA: TGCGCCAGCAGCGGTGGGACAGTGAACACTGAAGCTTTCTTT